The source of this T cell receptor (beta chain) is a study (dated by TCRdb to about 2016). The library was generated by RT-PCR. For sequencing, an Illumina MiSeq was employed. TCRdb reprocessed the public reads (quality trimming at Q25 with fastp, clone calling with MiXCR) and kept in-frame beta chains. Each entry merges the rows of one CDR3 protein and shows their most common DNA and genes. The sample includes approximately 720,000 distinct CDR3 sequences, with approximately 14% observed a single time. The top ten clonotypes cover 3.6% of the sample. Measured from the cysteine to the phenylalanine, the CDR3 is 14 residues long. CDR3 DNA only is kept here, 42 bases in frame from base 1. At the junction V is shortened by 6 bases and J by 4 bases, with 14 bases in between. CDR1 and CDR2, per the germline V gene, are SGHVS and FNYEAQ. For this clonotype: The clone's antigen remains unknown. The input lacks base qualities; no much larger clone sits a single base away.

The sequence was obtained from a female donor in good health, serving as a healthy control. The V and J genes are TRBV7-6 and TRBJ2-3; 6 matching bases give a weak D call of TRBD2. Input material: memory CD4+ T cells from blood. The DNA is TGTGCCAGCAGGGGGGGAGTTAGCGCAGATACGCAGTATTTT. Protein translation: CASRGGVSADTQYF.